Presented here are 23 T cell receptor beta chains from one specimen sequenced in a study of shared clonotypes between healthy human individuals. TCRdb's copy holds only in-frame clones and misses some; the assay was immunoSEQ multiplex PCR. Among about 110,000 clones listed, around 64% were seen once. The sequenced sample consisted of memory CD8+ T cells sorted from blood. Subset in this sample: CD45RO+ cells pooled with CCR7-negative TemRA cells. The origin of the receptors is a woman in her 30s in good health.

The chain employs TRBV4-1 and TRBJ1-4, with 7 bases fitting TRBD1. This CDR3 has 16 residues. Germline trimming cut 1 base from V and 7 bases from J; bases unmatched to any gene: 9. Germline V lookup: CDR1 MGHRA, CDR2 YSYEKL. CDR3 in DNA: TGCGCCAGCAGCCAAGTCCCGCCGGGACAGCTTGAAAAACTGTTTTTT. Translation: CASSQVPPGQLEKLFF.

This CDR3 reads CASSGFLQETQYF. CDR3 DNA: TGTGCCAGCAGTGGTTTCTTGCAAGAGACCCAGTACTTC. The chain recombines TRBV2 with TRBJ2-5, with no clear D. The CDR3 is 13 amino acids. V lost 4 bases, J lost 2 bases, and 8 bases lay in between. CDR1 and CDR2 from the germline V gene are SNHLY and FYNNEI.

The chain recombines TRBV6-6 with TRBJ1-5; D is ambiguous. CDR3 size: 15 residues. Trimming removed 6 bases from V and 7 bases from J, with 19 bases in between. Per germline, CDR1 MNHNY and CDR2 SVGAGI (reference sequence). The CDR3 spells CASSHLWGGKQPQHF. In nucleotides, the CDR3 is TGTGCCAGCAGCCACCTTTGGGGAGGGAAACAGCCCCAGCATTTT.

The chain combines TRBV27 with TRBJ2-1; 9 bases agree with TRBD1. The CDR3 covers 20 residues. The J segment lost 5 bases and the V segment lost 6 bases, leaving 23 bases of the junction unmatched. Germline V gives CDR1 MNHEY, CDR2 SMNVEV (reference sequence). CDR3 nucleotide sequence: TGTGCCAGCAGCCCTTACCTGCCGGGACAGGGTCAGGATTTTAACAATGAGCAGTTCTTC. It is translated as CASSPYLPGQGQDFNNEQFF.

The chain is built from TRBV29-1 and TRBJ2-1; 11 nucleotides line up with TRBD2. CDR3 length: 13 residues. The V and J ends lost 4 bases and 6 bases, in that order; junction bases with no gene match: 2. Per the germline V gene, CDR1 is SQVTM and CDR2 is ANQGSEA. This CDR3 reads CSVGLAGPNEQFF. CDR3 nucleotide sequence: TGCAGCGTTGGACTAGCGGGACCCAATGAGCAGTTCTTC.

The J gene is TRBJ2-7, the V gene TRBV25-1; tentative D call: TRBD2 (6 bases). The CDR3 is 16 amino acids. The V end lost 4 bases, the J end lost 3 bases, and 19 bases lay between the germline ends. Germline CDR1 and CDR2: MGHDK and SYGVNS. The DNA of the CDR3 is TGTGCCAGCAGTGCCTGGGGAACCGGGAGTATCTACGAGCAGTACTTC. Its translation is CASSAWGTGSIYEQYF.

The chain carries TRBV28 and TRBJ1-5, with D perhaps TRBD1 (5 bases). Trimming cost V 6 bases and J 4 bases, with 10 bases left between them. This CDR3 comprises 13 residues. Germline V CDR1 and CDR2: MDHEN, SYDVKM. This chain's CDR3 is CASRGVRNQPQHF. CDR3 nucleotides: TGTGCCAGCAGGGGGGTTCGGAATCAGCCCCAGCATTTT.

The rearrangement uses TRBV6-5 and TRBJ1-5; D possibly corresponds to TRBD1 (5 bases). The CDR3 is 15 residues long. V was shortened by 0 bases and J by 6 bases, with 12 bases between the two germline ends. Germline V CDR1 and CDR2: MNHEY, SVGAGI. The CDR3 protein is CASSYSTAGGQPQHF. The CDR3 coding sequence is TGTGCCAGCAGTTACTCGACGGCGGGGGGTCAGCCCCAGCATTTT.

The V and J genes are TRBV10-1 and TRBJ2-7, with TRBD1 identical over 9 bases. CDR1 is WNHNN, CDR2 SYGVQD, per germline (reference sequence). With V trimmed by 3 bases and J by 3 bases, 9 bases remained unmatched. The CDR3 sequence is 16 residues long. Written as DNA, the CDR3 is TGCGCCAGCAGTGAACGGATCGGGACAGGGCACTACGAGCAGTACTTC. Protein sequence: CASSERIGTGHYEQYF.

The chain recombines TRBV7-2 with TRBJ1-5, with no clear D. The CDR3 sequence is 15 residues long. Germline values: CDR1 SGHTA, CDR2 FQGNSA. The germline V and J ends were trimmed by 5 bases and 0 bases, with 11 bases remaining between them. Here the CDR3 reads CASSREIFSNQPQHF. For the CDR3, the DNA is TGTGCCAGCAGCCGGGAGATTTTTAGCAATCAGCCCCAGCATTTT.

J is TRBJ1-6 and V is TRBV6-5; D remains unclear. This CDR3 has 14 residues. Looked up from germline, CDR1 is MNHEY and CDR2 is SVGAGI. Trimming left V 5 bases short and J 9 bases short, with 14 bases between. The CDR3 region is CASSHRPIGSPLHF. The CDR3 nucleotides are TGTGCCAGCAGTCACAGACCTATAGGTTCACCCCTCCACTTT.

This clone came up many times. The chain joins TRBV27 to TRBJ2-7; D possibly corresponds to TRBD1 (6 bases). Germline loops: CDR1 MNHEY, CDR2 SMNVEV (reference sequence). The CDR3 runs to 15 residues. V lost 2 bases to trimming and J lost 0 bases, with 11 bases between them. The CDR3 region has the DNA TGTGCCAGCAGTTTAAGGCAGGGGAGCTCCTACGAGCAGTACTTC. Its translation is CASSLRQGSSYEQYF.

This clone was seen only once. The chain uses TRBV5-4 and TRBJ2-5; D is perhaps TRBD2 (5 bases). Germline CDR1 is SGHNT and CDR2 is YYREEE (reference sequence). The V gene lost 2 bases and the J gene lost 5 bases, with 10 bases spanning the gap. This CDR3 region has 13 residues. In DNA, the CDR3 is TGTGCCAGCAGCTTTGAATCTAGCGAGACCCAGTACTTC. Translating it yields CASSFESSETQYF.

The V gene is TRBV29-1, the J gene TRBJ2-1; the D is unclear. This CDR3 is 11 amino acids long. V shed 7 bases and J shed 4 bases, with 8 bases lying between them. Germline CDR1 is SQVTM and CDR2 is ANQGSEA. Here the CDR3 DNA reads TGCAGCGCCGATTGGTACAATGAGCAGTTCTTC. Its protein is CSADWYNEQFF.

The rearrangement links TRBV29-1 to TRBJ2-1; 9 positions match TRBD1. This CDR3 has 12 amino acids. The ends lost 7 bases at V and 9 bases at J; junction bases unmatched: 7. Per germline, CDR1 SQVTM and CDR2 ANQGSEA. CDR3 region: CSARRDRAEQFF. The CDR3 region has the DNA TGCAGCGCCCGCCGGGACAGGGCTGAGCAGTTCTTC.

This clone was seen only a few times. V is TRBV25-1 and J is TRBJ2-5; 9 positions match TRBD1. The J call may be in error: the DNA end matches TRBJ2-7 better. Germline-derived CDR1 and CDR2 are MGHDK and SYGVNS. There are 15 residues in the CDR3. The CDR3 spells CATNPGQGQTYEQYF. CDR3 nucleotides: TGTGCCACTAATCCCGGACAGGGGCAAACCTACGAGCAGTACTTC.

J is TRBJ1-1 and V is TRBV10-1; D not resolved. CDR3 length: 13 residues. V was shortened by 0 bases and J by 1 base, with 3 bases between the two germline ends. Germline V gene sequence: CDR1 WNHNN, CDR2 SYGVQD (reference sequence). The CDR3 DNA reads TGCGCCAGCAGTGAGTCCGGGAACACTGAAGCTTTCTTT. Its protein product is CASSESGNTEAFF.

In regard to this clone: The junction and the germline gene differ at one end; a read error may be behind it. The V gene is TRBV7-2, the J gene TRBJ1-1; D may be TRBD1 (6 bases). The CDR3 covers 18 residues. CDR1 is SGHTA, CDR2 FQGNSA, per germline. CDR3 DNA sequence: TGTGCCAGCAGCTTAGCGAGAGGTTGGCGGAACAGGGCCGAATATTTTCAGTTT. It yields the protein CASSLARGWRNRAEYFQF.

CDR3 nucleotides: TGTGCCAGCAGTATCCTGACTAGCGGACTTTCAGAGCAGTACTTC. This gives the protein CASSILTSGLSEQYF. This chain links TRBV27 with TRBJ2-7; 9 bases align to TRBD2. Trimming removed 5 bases from V and 7 bases from J; junction bases left unmatched: 12. The CDR3 length is 15 residues. CDR1 MNHEY and CDR2 SMNVEV come from the germline V gene (reference sequence).

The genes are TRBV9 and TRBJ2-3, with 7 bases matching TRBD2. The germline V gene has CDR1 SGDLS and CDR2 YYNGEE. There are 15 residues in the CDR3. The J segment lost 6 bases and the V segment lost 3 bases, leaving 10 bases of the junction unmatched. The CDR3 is CASSALASGMDTQYF. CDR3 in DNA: TGTGCCAGCAGCGCCCTCGCTAGCGGAATGGATACGCAGTATTTT.

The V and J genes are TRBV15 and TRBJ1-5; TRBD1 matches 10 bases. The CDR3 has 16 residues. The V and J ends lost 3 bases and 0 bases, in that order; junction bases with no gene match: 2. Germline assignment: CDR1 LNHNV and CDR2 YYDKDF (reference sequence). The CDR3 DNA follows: TGTGCCACCAGCAGTGGGACAGGGGATAGCAATCAGCCCCAGCATTTT. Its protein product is CATSSGTGDSNQPQHF.

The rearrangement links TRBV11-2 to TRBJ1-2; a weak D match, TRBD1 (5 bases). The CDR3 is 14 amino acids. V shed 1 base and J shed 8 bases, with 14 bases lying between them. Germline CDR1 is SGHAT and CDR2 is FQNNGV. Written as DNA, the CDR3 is TGTGCCAGCAGCTTAGGAGTTGGGAGGGGCGGCTACACCTTC. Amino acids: CASSLGVGRGGYTF.

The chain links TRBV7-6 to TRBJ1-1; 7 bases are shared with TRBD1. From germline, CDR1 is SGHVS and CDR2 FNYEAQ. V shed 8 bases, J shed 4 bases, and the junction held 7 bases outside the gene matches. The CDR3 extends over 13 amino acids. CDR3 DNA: TGTGCCAGCTCCCTCGGGGACAGCACTGAAGCTTTCTTT. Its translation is CASSLGDSTEAFF.